This entry lists 9 T cell receptor beta chains sequenced from one sample in a study of read filtering for tumor transcriptome and immune sequencing. Molecular barcoded adaptors covering alpha/delta and beta/gamma chains were used on roughly 400 ng RNA. TCRdb reprocessed the reads via MiXCR and lists one record per CDR3 protein. The top ten clones hold 25% of a sample with around 9,000 distinct CDR3 sequences, about 15% of them seen once. Material for sequencing was a population of CD138-negative cells sorted from bone marrow. Source of these receptors: a donor over 35 with multiple myeloma.

In its sample, this clonotype was seen a few times. One base away lies a much larger clone, so this may be a sequencing read error. This rearrangement joins TRBV7-9 to TRBJ2-5; D is uncertain. From germline, CDR1 is SEHNR and CDR2 FQNEAQ (reference sequence). CDR3 size: 14 residues. Trimming took off 1 base at V and 4 bases at J, with 10 bases between the two ends. DNA for the CDR3: TGTGCCAGCAGCTTAGACACCTCCCTAGAGACCCAGTACTTC. It yields the protein CASSLDTSLETQYF.

Worth noting for this clonotype: Only one base separates this from a far larger clonotype, so it likely reflects a read error. The chain employs TRBV6-5 and TRBJ2-1, with TRBD2 identical over 12 bases. The germline CDR1 and CDR2 sequences are MNHEY and SVGAGI. The CDR3 covers 16 residues. CDR3 region: CVSSPHASGGAYEQFF. CDR3 DNA: TGTGTCAGCAGTCCGCACGCTAGCGGGGGGGCTTATGAGCAGTTCTTC.

This clonotype was recorded many times. The rearrangement links TRBV7-2 to TRBJ2-3, with no clear D. Trimming took off 1 base at V and 2 bases at J, with 10 bases between the two ends. The CDR3 is 15 amino acids. Germline-derived CDR1 and CDR2 are SGHTA and FQGNSA. The CDR3 spells CASSLVYSNTDTQYF. In DNA form, the CDR3 reads TGTGCCAGCAGCTTAGTTTACTCAAACACAGATACGCAGTATTTT.

This clonotype occurred many times. The CDR3 spells CASSQDLYRGNTEAFF. The CDR3 DNA is TGCGCCAGCAGCCAAGATCTCTACAGGGGGAACACTGAAGCTTTCTTT. The chain joins TRBV4-1 to TRBJ1-1, with 7 nucleotides matching TRBD1. V lost 0 bases and J lost 1; bases outside the gene matches: 5. Looked up from germline, CDR1 is MGHRA and CDR2 is YSYEKL. This CDR3 region has 16 residues.

With regard to this clonotype: The missing conserved phenylalanine or tryptophan at the end of this CDR3 makes a read error likely. The V gene is TRBV4-1, the J gene TRBJ2-7; possibly TRBD1 for D (5 bases). The CDR3 is made up of 14 amino acids. In germline, CDR1 is MGHRA, CDR2 YSYEKL. V was cut by 1 base and J by 4 bases, with 11 bases left in between. CDR3 coding DNA: TGCGCCAGCAGCCAAGCCCCAGGGTATTACGAGCAGTACCTC. It translates to CASSQAPGYYEQYL.

This clonotype was observed at least ten times. The chain carries TRBV29-1 and TRBJ1-1, with a tentative D call TRBD1 (5 bases). CDR1 is SQVTM, CDR2 ANQGSEA, per germline. The CDR3 has 11 amino acids. V lost 6 bases and J lost 9, with 14 bases in between. The CDR3 nucleotides read TGCAGCGTCAAGGACATCCGACAAGCTTTCTTT. Residues: CSVKDIRQAFF.

Notes on this clonotype: One end of the junction varies from germline; a read error may be responsible. V and J are TRBV7-6 and TRBJ2-6; D is uncertain. CDR1 SGHVS and CDR2 FNYEAQ come from the germline V gene. CDR3 size: 17 residues. The CDR3 loop reads CASGLSVAASGANVLTF. Written as DNA, the CDR3 is TGTGCCAGCGGCTTATCCGTGGCAGCCTCTGGGGCCAACGTCCTGACTTTC.

Ten or more counts support this clonotype. The rearrangement joins TRBV20-1 to TRBJ1-1, with TRBD1 identical over 9 bases. The CDR3 sequence is 11 residues long. V was pared by 3 bases and J by 10 bases, with 3 bases of the junction left unmatched. Germline assignment: CDR1 DFQATT and CDR2 SNEGSKA (reference sequence). The CDR3 spells CSARDRGGAFF. For the CDR3, the DNA is TGCAGTGCTAGGGACAGGGGAGGAGCTTTCTTT.

There are a few counts of this clonotype. The chain recombines TRBV5-1 with TRBJ2-1; 8 bases fit TRBD1. The CDR3 contains 13 residues. V was clipped by 2 bases and J by 10 bases; unmatched bases: 5. Per the germline V gene, CDR1 is SGHRS and CDR2 is YFSETQ. The CDR3 nucleotides read TGCGCCAGCAGCTTCGGACAGGGAAGGGAGCAGTTCTTC. It specifies CASSFGQGREQFF.